This passage covers 27 T cell receptor beta chains from one sample sequenced in a study of identical twins. TCRdb ran MiXCR on the 5' RACE reads and lists one entry per CDR3 protein. The sample has hundreds of thousands of distinct CDR3 sequences, over 8% seen once. The sample taken for sequencing was memory (CD45RO+) T cells sorted from blood. The receptor set was obtained from a woman between 18 and 29 years old in good health.

About this clonotype: One end of the junction varies from germline; a read error may be responsible. J is TRBJ2-1 and V is TRBV6-2 or TRBV6-3; 7 bases agree with TRBD1. Germline loops: CDR1 MNHEY, CDR2 SVGEGT. The CDR3 has 12 residues. The DNA of the CDR3 is TGTGCCAGCAGTTACCTAACAGGGGTCCTCATCTTC. Its translation is CASSYLTGVLIF.

This clonotype was detected a few times. The V and J genes are TRBV30 and TRBJ2-5, with D perhaps matching TRBD1 (5 bases). The V end lost 0 bases, the J end lost 2 bases, and 7 bases lay between the germline ends. CDR1 is GTSNPN and CDR2 is SVGIG in the germline V gene (reference sequence). CDR3 size: 13 residues. The CDR3 loop reads CAWSVGAQETQYF. The CDR3 bases are TGTGCCTGGAGTGTAGGGGCTCAAGAGACCCAGTACTTC.

The table lists this clonotype with many counts. This chain joins TRBV5-1 and TRBJ1-2; no clear D gene. The CDR3 spans 14 residues. V lost 0 bases to trimming and J lost 4 bases, with 10 bases between them. CDR1 SGHRS and CDR2 YFSETQ come from the germline V gene. CDR3 coding DNA: TGCGCCAGCAGCTTGGAACGGGATGGCTATGGCTACACCTTC. Translation: CASSLERDGYGYTF.

This clonotype ranks as medium-sized. The chain uses TRBV5-1 and TRBJ2-1; D might be TRBD2 (6 bases). CDR1 and CDR2 (germline): SGHRS, YFSETQ. V lost 6 bases to trimming and J lost 7 bases, with 17 bases between them. This CDR3 has 14 residues. The CDR3 DNA reads TGCGCCAGCACCCTCGGGACTGCCGGAAATGAGCAGTTCTTC. It specifies CASTLGTAGNEQFF. The full variable domain, in which reference TRBV5-1 and TRBJ2-1 provide the parts outside the CDR3, is KAGVTQTPRYLIKTRGQQVTLSCSPISGHRSVSWYQQTPGQGLQFLFEYFSETQRNKGNFPGRFSGRQFSNSRSEMNVSTLELGDSALYLCASTLGTAGNEQFFGPGTRLTVL.

This clonotype was seen only a few times. This sequence joins TRBV5-1 and TRBJ1-6, with a possible D match to TRBD1 (6 bases). The CDR3 extends over 16 amino acids. The V gene lost 7 bases and the J gene lost 7 bases, with 21 bases spanning the gap. Germline V lookup: CDR1 SGHRS, CDR2 YFSETQ. CDR3 sequence: CASSRTPGQLNSPLHF. The CDR3 nucleotides are TGCGCCAGCTCTAGAACGCCGGGACAATTAAATTCACCCCTCCACTTT.

In this sample, this clonotype turned up many times. The J gene is TRBJ1-1, the V gene TRBV3-1; D ambiguous. Germline V gene lookup returns CDR1 LGHDT and CDR2 YNNKEL (reference sequence). V dropped 8 bases and J dropped 5 bases, with 12 bases sitting between them. The length of the CDR3 is 12 residues. CDR3 loop: CASGVHRTEAFF. The CDR3 DNA is TGTGCCAGCGGCGTCCATAGGACTGAAGCTTTCTTT.

The rearrangement links TRBV11-2 to TRBJ1-6, with D unresolved. V was pared by 3 bases and J by 8 bases, with 11 bases between. The CDR3 sequence is 14 residues long. Germline V CDR1 and CDR2: SGHAT, FQNNGV. The CDR3 nucleotides are TGTGCCAGCAGCTTGAGAGGAGCAGATTCACCCCTCCACTTT. Its translation is CASSLRGADSPLHF. Together with reference TRBV11-2 and TRBJ1-6, the CDR3 gives the full variable domain: EAGVAQSPRYKIIEKRQSVAFWCNPISGHATLYWYQQILGQGPKLLIQFQNNGVVDDSQLPKDRFSAERLKGVDSTLKIQPAKLEDSAVYLCASSLRGADSPLHFGNGTRLTVT.

The chain recombines TRBV4-3 with TRBJ1-2; D is unresolved. Germline CDR1 and CDR2: LGHNA and YSLEER. The CDR3 totals 11 residues. V dropped 6 bases and J dropped 7 bases, with 9 bases sitting between them. The CDR3 here is CASRGPGGYTF. The CDR3 coding sequence is TGCGCCAGCAGGGGTCCGGGTGGCTACACCTTC.

This clonotype was detected a few times. This chain uses TRBV18 with TRBJ1-1; D call uncertain. V was trimmed by 2 bases and J by 0 bases, leaving 10 bases between them. CDR1 KGHSH and CDR2 LQKENI come from the germline V gene. The CDR3 has 15 residues. The CDR3 is CASSPMDAMNTEAFF. The CDR3 region has the DNA TGTGCCAGCTCACCAATGGACGCGATGAACACTGAAGCTTTCTTT.

This clonotype was recorded a few times. V usage is TRBV4-1 and J usage is TRBJ2-6; no reliable D call. V was trimmed by 3 bases and J by 0 bases, leaving 9 bases between them. The germline V gene encodes CDR1 MGHRA and CDR2 YSYEKL. The CDR3 extends over 16 amino acids. The CDR3 nucleotides read TGCGCCAGCAGCCAGACGGGTAACTCTGGGGCCAACGTCCTGACTTTC. The encoded protein is CASSQTGNSGANVLTF.

The chain employs TRBV10-3 and TRBJ2-7; TRBD2 matches 12 bases. After removal of 11 bases from V and 3 bases from J, the junction contained 5 bases not matched to a gene. CDR3 size: 13 residues. CDR1 and CDR2 from the germline V gene are ENHRY and SYGVKD. The CDR3 DNA sequence: TGTGCCGCTAGGACTAGCGGGGACTACGAGCAGTACTTC. Its translation is CAARTSGDYEQYF.

The chain carries TRBV30 and TRBJ2-5; D remains ambiguous. Germline V gene sequence: CDR1 GTSNPN, CDR2 SVGIG (reference sequence). CDR3 length: 11 residues. The germline V and J ends were trimmed by 0 bases and 5 bases, with 4 bases remaining between them. CDR3 residues: CAWSVRETQYF. The CDR3 DNA follows: TGTGCCTGGAGTGTAAGGGAGACCCAGTACTTC. The complete variable domain, with remaining parts taken from reference TRBV30 and TRBJ2-5, reads SQTIHQWPATLVQPVGSPLSLECTVEGTSNPNLYWYRQAAGRGLQLLFYSVGIGQISSEVPQNLSASRPQDRQFILSSKKLLLSDSGFYLCAWSVRETQYFGPGTRLLVL.

Many counts were recorded for this clonotype. The chain has TRBV20-1 and TRBJ1-4; 8 bases match TRBD1. Trimming cost V 5 bases and J 7 bases; bases outside gene matches: 6. The CDR3 covers 13 residues. Germline-derived CDR1 and CDR2 are DFQATT and SNEGSKA (reference sequence). The CDR3 DNA reads as TGCAGTGCTGCTGTTGGGACAGGTGAAAAACTGTTTTTT. This codes for CSAAVGTGEKLFF.

This clonotype was counted between two and nine times. This chain connects TRBV20-1 to TRBJ2-2; D gene unclear. The CDR3 covers 13 residues. Germline assignment: CDR1 DFQATT and CDR2 SNEGSKA (reference sequence). With 5 bases removed from V and 4 bases from J, the gap between germline ends came to 11 bases. CDR3 coding DNA: TGCAGTGCTCCCAGTGACGTCACCGGGGAGCTGTTTTTT. Its translation is CSAPSDVTGELFF.

This clonotype was recorded a few times. The chain joins TRBV25-1 to TRBJ1-6; maybe TRBD1 (5 bases). V was clipped by 2 bases and J by 10 bases, with 15 bases between them. CDR3 length: 15 amino acids. Germline V gives CDR1 MGHDK, CDR2 SYGVNS. The DNA of the CDR3 is TGTGCCAGCAGTGAACCGGCAGGGCCCAACTCACCCCTCCACTTT. This gives the protein CASSEPAGPNSPLHF.

The chain combines TRBV20-1 with TRBJ2-1; 8 bases match TRBD1. Trimming removed 4 bases from V and 6 bases from J; junction bases left unmatched: 11. The V gene's germline CDR1 is DFQATT and CDR2 SNEGSKA (reference sequence). The CDR3 sequence is 15 residues long. DNA of the CDR3: TGCAGTGCTATTAGTCGACAGGGGCCAGGCAATGAGCAGTTCTTC. Residues: CSAISRQGPGNEQFF.

This clonotype was detected a few times. This chain links TRBV20-1 with TRBJ2-3; 10 nucleotides match TRBD2. V gave up 1 base and J gave up 0 bases; unmatched junction bases: 4. The germline gives CDR1 DFQATT, CDR2 SNEGSKA (reference sequence). The CDR3 spans 16 residues. Written as DNA, the CDR3 is TGCAGTGCTAGAGTGAGGACTAGCGGAAGCACAGATACGCAGTATTTT. This codes for CSARVRTSGSTDTQYF.

This clonotype was found many times. V gene TRBV7-9 combines with J gene TRBJ1-2, with 8 bases matching TRBD1. Losses at the gene ends were 2 bases for V and 6 bases for J; bases not matched to a gene: 5. Germline loops: CDR1 SEHNR, CDR2 FQNEAQ (reference sequence). CDR3 size: 14 residues. The CDR3 is CASSLIVTGDGYTF. In nucleotides, the CDR3 is TGTGCCAGCAGCTTAATCGTGACAGGGGATGGCTACACCTTC.

The genes are TRBV5-1 and TRBJ1-6; D is unresolved. The V end lost 1 base, the J end lost 10 bases, and 18 bases lay between the germline ends. This CDR3 has 16 amino acids. Germline V gene lookup returns CDR1 SGHRS and CDR2 YFSETQ. DNA for the CDR3: TGCGCCAGCAGCTTGATAGCGGGGAGTCAAGACTCACCCCTCCACTTT. Its translation is CASSLIAGSQDSPLHF.

The CDR3 bases are TGCAGTGCTACCCGACAGAACTATGGCTACACCTTC. It translates to CSATRQNYGYTF. The chain combines TRBV20-1 with TRBJ1-2, with D possibly matching TRBD1 (5 bases). V lost 4 bases and J 2 bases, leaving 8 bases between the germline ends. In germline, CDR1 is DFQATT, CDR2 SNEGSKA (reference sequence). This CDR3 contains 12 residues.

In DNA, the CDR3 is TGTGCCAGCAGTTTTTGGGAGGGGACAGATACGCAGTATTTT. It yields the protein CASSFWEGTDTQYF. The chain employs TRBV12-3 or TRBV12-4 and TRBJ2-3; 7 bases align to TRBD2. There are 14 residues in the CDR3. The V and J ends lost 3 bases and 3 bases, in that order; junction bases with no gene match: 3.

The gene calls are TRBV5-1 and TRBJ1-1; 10 positions agree with TRBD1. J was trimmed by 11 bases and V by 6 bases; bases with no gene match: 7. This CDR3 has 12 residues. The germline CDR1 and CDR2 sequences are SGHRS and YFSETQ. DNA of the CDR3: TGCGCCAGCACACCGGGACAGGGGCTGGCTTTCTTT. Protein sequence: CASTPGQGLAFF.

This clonotype was recorded a few times. The chain uses TRBV29-1 and TRBJ2-3; perhaps TRBD2 as D (6 bases). Trimming pared 6 bases from V and 4 bases from J, leaving 17 bases between. CDR3 length: 14 amino acids. Germline V gene sequence: CDR1 SQVTM, CDR2 ANQGSEA. The CDR3 nucleotides read TGCAGCGTGGCAGGTCCTAGCGCCTCAGATACGCAGTATTTT. The encoded protein is CSVAGPSASDTQYF.

The chain is built from TRBV20-1 and TRBJ1-2; D remains unclear. This CDR3 is built from 11 residues. V was shortened by 6 bases and J by 3 bases, with 8 bases between the two germline ends. Germline V CDR1 and CDR2: DFQATT, SNEGSKA (reference sequence). The CDR3 DNA reads TGCAGTGCCGGTGCCGACTATGGCTACACCTTC. It codes for CSAGADYGYTF.

This clonotype was observed at least ten times. V usage is TRBV15 and J usage is TRBJ2-1; a possible D gene is TRBD1 (6 bases). Germline lookup yields CDR1 LNHNV and CDR2 YYDKDF (reference sequence). V was clipped by 3 bases and J by 4 bases, with 10 bases between them. The CDR3 totals 14 residues. The CDR3 nucleotides read TGTGCCACCAGCAGCGGGGACATTTACAATGAGCAGTTCTTC. Translating gives CATSSGDIYNEQFF.

This clonotype was recorded a few times. This chain joins TRBV20-1 and TRBJ2-5, with 9 bases matching TRBD2. The CDR3 consists of 14 residues. Trimming took 1 base from V and 1 from J; bases not matched to a gene: 1. Germline CDR1 reads DFQATT; CDR2 reads SNEGSKA (reference sequence). CDR3 sequence: CSARGSGGQETQYF. The CDR3 DNA reads as TGCAGTGCTAGAGGTAGCGGGGGCCAAGAGACCCAGTACTTC.

This clonotype was observed many times. The gene calls are TRBV12-3 or TRBV12-4 and TRBJ2-3; 8 bases fit TRBD1. The CDR3 is made up of 15 amino acids. J was trimmed by 5 bases and V by 6 bases; bases with no gene match: 10. The CDR3 bases are TGTGCCAGCAGACCCGGACAGGGATGGGGAGATACGCAGTATTTT. Protein product: CASRPGQGWGDTQYF.